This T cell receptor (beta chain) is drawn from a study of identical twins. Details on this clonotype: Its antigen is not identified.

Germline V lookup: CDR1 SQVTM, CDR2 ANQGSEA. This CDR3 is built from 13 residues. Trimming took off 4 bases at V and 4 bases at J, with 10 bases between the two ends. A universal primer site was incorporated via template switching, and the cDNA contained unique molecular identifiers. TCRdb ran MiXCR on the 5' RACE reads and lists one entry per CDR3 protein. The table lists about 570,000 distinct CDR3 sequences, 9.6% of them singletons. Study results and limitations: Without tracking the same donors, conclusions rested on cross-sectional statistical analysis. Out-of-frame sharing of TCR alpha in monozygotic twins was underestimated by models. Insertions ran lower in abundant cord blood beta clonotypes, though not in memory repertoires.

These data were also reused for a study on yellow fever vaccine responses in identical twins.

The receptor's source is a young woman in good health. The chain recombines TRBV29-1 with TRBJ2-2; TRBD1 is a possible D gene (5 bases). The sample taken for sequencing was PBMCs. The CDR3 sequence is CSVVKGSTGELFF. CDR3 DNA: TGCAGCGTTGTCAAGGGGTCCACCGGGGAGCTGTTTTTT.